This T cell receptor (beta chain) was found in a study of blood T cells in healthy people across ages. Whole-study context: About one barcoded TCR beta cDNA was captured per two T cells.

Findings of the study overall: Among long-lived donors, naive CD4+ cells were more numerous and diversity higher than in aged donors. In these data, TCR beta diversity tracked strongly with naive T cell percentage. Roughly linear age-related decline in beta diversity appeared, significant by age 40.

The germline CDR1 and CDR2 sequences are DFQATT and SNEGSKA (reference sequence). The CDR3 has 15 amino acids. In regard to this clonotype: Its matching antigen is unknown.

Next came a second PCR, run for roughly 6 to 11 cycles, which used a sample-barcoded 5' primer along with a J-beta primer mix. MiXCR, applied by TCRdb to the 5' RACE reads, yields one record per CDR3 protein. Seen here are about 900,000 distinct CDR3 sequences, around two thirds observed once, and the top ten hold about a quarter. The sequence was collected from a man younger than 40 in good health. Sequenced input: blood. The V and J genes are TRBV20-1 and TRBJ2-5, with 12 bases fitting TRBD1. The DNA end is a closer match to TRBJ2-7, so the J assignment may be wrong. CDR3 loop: CSARGDRGQGCEQYF. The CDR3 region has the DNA TGCAGTGCTAGGGGGGACAGGGGGCAGGGCTGCGAGCAGTACTTC.